Ten or more counts support the clone carrying this TCR beta chain. The data are from a study of Graves' ophthalmopathy and Graves' hyperthyroidism. Investigators amplified TCR beta CDR3 regions from RNA transcripts. The authors performed first-round RT-PCR with HTBI primers and then a second-round multiplex PCR. TCRdb called the multiplex PCR reads again in MiXCR, with one record for every CDR3 protein. This sample yields over a million distinct CDR3 sequences, of which around a third are seen a single time; 11% belongs to the top ten. Germline CDR1 DFQATT, CDR2 SNEGSKA (reference sequence). The CDR3 covers 13 residues. V dropped 6 bases and J dropped 2 bases, with 13 bases sitting between them.

The specimen sequenced was peripheral blood or thyroid tissue (not recorded which). V gene TRBV20-1 combines with J gene TRBJ1-2, with unresolved D. The sequence came from an adult man with Graves' hyperthyroidism. The CDR3 bases are TGCAGTGCCCTCCTACACGGAAACTATGGCTACACCTTC. Amino acid sequence: CSALLHGNYGYTF.